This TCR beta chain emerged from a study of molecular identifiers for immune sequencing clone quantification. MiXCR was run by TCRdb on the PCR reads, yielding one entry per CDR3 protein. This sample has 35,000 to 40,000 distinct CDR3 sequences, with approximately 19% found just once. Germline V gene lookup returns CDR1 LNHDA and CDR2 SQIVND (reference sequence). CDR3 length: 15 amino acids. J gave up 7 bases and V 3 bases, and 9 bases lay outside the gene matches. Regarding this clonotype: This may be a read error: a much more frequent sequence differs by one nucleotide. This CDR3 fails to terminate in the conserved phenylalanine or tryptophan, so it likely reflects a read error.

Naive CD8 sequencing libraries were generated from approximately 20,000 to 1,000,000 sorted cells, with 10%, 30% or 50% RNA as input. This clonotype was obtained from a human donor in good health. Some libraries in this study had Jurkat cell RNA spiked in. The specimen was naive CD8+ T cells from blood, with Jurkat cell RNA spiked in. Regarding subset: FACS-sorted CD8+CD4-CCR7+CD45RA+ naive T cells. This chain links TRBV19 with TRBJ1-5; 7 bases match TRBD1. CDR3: CASSIPTGARQPQHV. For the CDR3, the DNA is TGTGCCAGTAGTATTCCCACAGGGGCAAGACAGCCCCAGCATGTT.